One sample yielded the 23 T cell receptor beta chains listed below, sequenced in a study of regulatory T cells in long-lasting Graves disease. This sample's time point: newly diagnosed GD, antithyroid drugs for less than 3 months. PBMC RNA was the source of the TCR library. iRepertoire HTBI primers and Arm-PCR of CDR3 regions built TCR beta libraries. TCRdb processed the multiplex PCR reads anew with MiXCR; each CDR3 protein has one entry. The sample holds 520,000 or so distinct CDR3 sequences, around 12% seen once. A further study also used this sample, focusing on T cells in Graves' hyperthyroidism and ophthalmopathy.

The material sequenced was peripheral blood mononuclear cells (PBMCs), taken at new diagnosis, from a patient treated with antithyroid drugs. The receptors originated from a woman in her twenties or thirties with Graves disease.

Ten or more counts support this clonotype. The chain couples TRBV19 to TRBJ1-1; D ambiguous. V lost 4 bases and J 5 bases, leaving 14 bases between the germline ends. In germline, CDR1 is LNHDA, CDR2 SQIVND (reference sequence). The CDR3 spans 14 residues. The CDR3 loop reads CASSKEGVATEAFF. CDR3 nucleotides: TGTGCCAGTAGTAAGGAGGGTGTAGCTACTGAAGCTTTCTTT.

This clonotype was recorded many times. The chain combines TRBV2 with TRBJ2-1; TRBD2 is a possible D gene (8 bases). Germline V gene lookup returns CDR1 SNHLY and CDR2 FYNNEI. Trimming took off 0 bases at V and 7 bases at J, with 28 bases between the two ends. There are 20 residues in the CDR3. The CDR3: CASSEAATGTSAGGGNEQFF. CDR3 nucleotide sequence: TGTGCCAGCAGTGAAGCGGCGACAGGGACCTCGGCGGGAGGAGGTAATGAGCAGTTCTTC.

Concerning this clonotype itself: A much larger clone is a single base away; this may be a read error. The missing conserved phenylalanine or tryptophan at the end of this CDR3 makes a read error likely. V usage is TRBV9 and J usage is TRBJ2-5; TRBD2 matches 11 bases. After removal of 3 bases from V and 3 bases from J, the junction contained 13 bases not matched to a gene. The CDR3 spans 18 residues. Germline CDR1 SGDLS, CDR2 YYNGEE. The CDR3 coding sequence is TGTGCCAGCAGCGGATACGGGACTAGCGGATCGTATGAAGAGACCCAGTACCTC. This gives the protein CASSGYGTSGSYEETQYL.

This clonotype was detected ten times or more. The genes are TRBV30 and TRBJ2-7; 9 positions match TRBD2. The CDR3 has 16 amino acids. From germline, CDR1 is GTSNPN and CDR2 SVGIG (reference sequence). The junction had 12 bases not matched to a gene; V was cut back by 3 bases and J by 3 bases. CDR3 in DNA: TGTGCCTGGAGGCCTCGGCTAGCGGGACGGCACTACGAGCAGTACTTC. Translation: CAWRPRLAGRHYEQYF.

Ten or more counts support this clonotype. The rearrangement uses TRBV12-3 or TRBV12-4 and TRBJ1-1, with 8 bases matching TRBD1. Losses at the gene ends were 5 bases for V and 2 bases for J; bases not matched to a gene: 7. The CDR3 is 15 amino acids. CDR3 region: CASSPWTGRNTEAFF. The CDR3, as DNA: TGTGCCAGCAGTCCCTGGACAGGGAGAAACACTGAAGCTTTCTTT.

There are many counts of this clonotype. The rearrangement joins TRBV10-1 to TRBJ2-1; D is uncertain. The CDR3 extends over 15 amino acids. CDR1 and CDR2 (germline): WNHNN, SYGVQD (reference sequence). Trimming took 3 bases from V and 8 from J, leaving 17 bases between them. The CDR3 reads CASSDKRGRTHEQFF. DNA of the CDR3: TGCGCCAGCAGTGATAAGAGAGGTCGTACCCATGAGCAGTTCTTC.

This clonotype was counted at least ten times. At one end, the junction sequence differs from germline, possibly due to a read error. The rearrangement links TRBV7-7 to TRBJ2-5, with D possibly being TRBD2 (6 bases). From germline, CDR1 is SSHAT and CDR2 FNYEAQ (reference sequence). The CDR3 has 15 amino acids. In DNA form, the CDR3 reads TGTGCTAGCAGCTTAGGAGCGGGCAACCAAGAGACCCAGTACTTC. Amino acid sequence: CASSLGAGNQETQYF.

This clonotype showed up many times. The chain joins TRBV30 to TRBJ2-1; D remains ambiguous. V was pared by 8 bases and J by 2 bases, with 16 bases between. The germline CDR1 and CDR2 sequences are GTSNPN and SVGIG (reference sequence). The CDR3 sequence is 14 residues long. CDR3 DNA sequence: TGTGCCGGCACTAACGGAGTGACCTACAATGAGCAGTTCTTC. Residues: CAGTNGVTYNEQFF.

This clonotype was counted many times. CDR3 DNA sequence: TGTGCCAGCAGCCTAGGGGCGGCATACAATGAGCAGTTCTTC. It yields the protein CASSLGAAYNEQFF. The chain couples TRBV7-2 to TRBJ2-1; TRBD1 is a possible D gene (5 bases). Per the germline V gene, CDR1 is SGHTA and CDR2 is FQGNSA. V was cut by 5 bases and J by 4 bases, with 12 bases left in between. The CDR3 contains 14 residues. The variable domain in full, completed from reference TRBV7-2 and TRBJ2-1, reads GAGVSQSPSNKVTEKGKDVELRCDPISGHTALYWYRQSLGQGLEFLIYFQGNSAPDKSGLPSDRFSAERTGGSVSTLTIQRTQQEDSAVYLCASSLGAAYNEQFFGPGTRLTVL.

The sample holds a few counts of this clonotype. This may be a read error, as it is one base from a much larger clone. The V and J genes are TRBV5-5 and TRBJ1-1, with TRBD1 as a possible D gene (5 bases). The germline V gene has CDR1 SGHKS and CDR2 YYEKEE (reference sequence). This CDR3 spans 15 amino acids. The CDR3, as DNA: TGTGCCAGCAGCTTGGCAGGGTACGCGAACGCTGAAGCTTTCTTT. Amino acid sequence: CASSLAGYANAEAFF.

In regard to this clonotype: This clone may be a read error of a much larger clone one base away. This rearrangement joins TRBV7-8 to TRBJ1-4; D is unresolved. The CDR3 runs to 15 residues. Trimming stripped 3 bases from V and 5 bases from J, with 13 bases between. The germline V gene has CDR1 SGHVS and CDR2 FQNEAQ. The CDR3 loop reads CASSFLTPGNEKLFF. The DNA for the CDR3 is TGTGCCAGCAGCTTCCTTACCCCTGGGAATGAAAAACTGTTTTTT. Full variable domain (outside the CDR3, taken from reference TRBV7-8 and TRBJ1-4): GAGVSQSPRYKVAKRGQDVALRCDPISGHVSLFWYQQALGQGPEFLTYFQNEAQLDKSGLPSDRFFAERPEGSVSTLKIQRTQQEDSAVYLCASSFLTPGNEKLFFGSGTQLSVL.

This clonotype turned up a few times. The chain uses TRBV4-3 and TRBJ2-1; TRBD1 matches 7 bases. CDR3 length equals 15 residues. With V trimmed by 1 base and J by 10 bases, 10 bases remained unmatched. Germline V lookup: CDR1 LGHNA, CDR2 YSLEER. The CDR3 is CASSQGKKGGWEQFF. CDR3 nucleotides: TGCGCCAGCAGCCAAGGGAAGAAAGGGGGCTGGGAGCAGTTCTTC.

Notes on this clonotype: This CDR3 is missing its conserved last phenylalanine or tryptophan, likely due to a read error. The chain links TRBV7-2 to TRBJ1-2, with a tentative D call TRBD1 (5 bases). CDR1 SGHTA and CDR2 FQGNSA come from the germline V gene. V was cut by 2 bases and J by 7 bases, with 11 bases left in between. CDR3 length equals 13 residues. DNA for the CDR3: TGTGCCAGCAGCTTACGGCAGGGAGGTGGCTACACCTCC. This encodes CASSLRQGGGYTS.

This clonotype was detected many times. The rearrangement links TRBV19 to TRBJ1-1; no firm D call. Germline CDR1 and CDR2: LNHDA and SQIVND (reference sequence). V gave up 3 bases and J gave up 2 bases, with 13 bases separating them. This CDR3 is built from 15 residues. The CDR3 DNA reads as TGTGCCAGTAGTATGTCCGAGGTGAGCAACACTGAAGCTTTCTTT. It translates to CASSMSEVSNTEAFF.

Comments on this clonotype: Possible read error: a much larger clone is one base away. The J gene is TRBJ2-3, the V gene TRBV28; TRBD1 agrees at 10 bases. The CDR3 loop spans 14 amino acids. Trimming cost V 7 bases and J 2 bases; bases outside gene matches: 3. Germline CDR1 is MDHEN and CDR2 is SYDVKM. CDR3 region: CASKGTGDTDTQYF. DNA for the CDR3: TGTGCCAGCAAGGGGACAGGGGACACAGATACGCAGTATTTT.

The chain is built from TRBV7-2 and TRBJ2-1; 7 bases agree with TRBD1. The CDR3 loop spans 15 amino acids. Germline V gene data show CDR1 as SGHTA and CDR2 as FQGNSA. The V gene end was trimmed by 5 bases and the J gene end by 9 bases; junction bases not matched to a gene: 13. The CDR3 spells CASSKDRSSYREQFF. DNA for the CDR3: TGTGCCAGCAGCAAGGACAGGTCATCCTACCGTGAGCAGTTCTTC.

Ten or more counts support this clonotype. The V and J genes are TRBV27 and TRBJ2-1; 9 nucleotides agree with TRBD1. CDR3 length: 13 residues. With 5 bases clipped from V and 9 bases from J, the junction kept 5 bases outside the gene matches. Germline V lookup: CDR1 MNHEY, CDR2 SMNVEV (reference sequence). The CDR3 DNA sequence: TGTGCCAGCAGTCCTACAGGGGGCCTTGAGCAGTTCTTC. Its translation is CASSPTGGLEQFF.

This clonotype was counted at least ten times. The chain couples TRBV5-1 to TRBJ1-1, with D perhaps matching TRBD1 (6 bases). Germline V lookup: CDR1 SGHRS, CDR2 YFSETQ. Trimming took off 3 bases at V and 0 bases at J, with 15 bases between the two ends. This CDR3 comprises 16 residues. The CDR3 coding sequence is TGCGCCAGCAGCTGGAACCCTACAGGGATGAACACTGAAGCTTTCTTT. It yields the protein CASSWNPTGMNTEAFF.

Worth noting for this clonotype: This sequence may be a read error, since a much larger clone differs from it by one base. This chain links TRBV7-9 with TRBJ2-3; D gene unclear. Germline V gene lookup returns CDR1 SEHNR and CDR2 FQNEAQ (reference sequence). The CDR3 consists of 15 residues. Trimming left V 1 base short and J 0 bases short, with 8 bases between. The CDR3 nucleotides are TGTGCCAGCAGCTTAGGTCAGCATAGCACAGATACGCAGTATTTT. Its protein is CASSLGQHSTDTQYF.

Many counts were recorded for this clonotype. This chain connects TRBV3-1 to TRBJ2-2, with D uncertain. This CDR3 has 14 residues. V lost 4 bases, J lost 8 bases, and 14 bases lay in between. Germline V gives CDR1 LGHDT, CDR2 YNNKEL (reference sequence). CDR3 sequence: CASSPDLVRGELFF. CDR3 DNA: TGTGCCAGCAGCCCGGACCTCGTAAGGGGGGAGCTGTTTTTT.

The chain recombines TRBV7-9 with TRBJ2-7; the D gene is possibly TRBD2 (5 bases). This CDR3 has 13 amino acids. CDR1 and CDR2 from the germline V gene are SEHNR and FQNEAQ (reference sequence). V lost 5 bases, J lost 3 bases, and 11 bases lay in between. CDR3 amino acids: CASSTRGYYEQYF. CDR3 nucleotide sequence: TGTGCCAGCAGCACCCGGGGATACTACGAGCAGTACTTC.

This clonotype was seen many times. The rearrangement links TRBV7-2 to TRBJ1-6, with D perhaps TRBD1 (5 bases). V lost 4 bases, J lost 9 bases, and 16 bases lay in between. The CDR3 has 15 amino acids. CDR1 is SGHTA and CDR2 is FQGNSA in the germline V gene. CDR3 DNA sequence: TGTGCCAGCAGCTCCCAGGGCCCAGGTGTTTCACCCCTCCACTTT. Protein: CASSSQGPGVSPLHF. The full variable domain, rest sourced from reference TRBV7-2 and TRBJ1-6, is GAGVSQSPSNKVTEKGKDVELRCDPISGHTALYWYRQSLGQGLEFLIYFQGNSAPDKSGLPSDRFSAERTGGSVSTLTIQRTQQEDSAVYLCASSSQGPGVSPLHFGNGTRLTVT.

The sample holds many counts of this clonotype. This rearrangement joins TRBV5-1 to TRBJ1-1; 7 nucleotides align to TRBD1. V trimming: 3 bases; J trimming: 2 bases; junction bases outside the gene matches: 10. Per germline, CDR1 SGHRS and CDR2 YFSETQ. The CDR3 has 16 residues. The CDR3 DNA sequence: TGCGCCAGCAGCTACCGACAGGGAGGGAGTAACACTGAAGCTTTCTTT. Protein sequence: CASSYRQGGSNTEAFF.